The 17 T cell receptor beta chains listed next were all sequenced from one sample in a study of cytomegalovirus exposure and HLA in healthy donors. The study ran its PCR with 60 Vbeta and 13 Jbeta primers. Clones were read by immunoSEQ multiplex PCR, and TCRdb kept only the in-frame ones, dropping some. The sample lists about 98,000 clones; under 75% were seen once. Sample: PBMCs. The receptors stem from a female donor in good health and CMV-seronegative.

The chain has TRBV7-9 and TRBJ1-6, with unresolved D. The CDR3 is 12 residues long. V lost 3 bases and J 5 bases, leaving 2 bases between the germline ends. Germline CDR1 SEHNR, CDR2 FQNEAQ (reference sequence). The CDR3 DNA is TGTGCCAGCAGCTTCAATAATTCACCCCTCCACTTT. Its protein is CASSFNNSPLHF.

V gene TRBV6-1 combines with J gene TRBJ2-2; 7 bases are a match to TRBD1. Germline V lookup: CDR1 MNHNS, CDR2 SASEGT. This CDR3 spans 13 amino acids. Unmatched junction bases numbered 3, after V lost 6 bases and J lost 5 bases. The CDR3 coding sequence is TGTGCCAGCAGCGGGACAGAGACCGGGGAGCTGTTTTTT. It translates to CASSGTETGELFF.

This chain joins TRBV6-5 and TRBJ2-1; TRBD2 might be the D (6 bases). Per the germline V gene, CDR1 is MNHEY and CDR2 is SVGAGI. The V and J ends lost 0 bases and 9 bases respectively, with 12 bases between them. There are 14 residues in the CDR3. The CDR3 DNA reads TGTGCCAGCAGTTACTCCACGCGGGATAGTGAGCAGTTCTTC. It yields the protein CASSYSTRDSEQFF.

V usage is TRBV19 and J usage is TRBJ2-7, with D hard to call. Germline-derived CDR1 and CDR2 are LNHDA and SQIVND (reference sequence). The CDR3 consists of 14 residues. Trimming left V 5 bases short and J 2 bases short, with 13 bases between. CDR3 coding DNA: TGTGCCAGTAGTCGCCGTGAGGTTACCTACGAGCAGTACTTC. Translated: CASSRREVTYEQYF.

The chain combines TRBV5-5 with TRBJ1-5, with 7 nucleotides matching TRBD1. This CDR3 is 16 amino acids long. J lost 2 bases, V lost 0 bases, and 5 bases had no gene match. From germline, CDR1 is SGHKS and CDR2 YYEKEE (reference sequence). CDR3 amino acids: CASSLEGARGNQPQHF. The CDR3 region has the DNA TGTGCCAGCAGCTTGGAGGGGGCGCGGGGCAATCAGCCCCAGCATTTT.

This clone was counted between two and nine times. This rearrangement joins TRBV19 to TRBJ2-3; 7 nucleotides match TRBD1. CDR1 LNHDA and CDR2 SQIVND come from the germline V gene (reference sequence). CDR3 length: 13 residues. V shed 4 bases and J 4 bases; nucleotides not matched to a gene: 2. The CDR3 region is CASSNDRADTQYF. DNA of the CDR3: TGTGCCAGTAGTAACGACAGGGCAGATACGCAGTATTTT.

The J gene is TRBJ1-4, the V gene TRBV18, with 7 positions matching TRBD1. Germline CDR1 and CDR2: KGHSH and LQKENI. V lost 2 bases to trimming and J lost 8 bases; unmatched junction nucleotides: 11. This CDR3 is 16 amino acids long. In DNA, the CDR3 is TGTGCCAGCTCACCAAGTAGTCCTCAGGGGGGAGAAAAACTGTTTTTT. Its translation: CASSPSSPQGGEKLFF.

This chain uses TRBV30 with TRBJ1-2; 8 bases map to TRBD1. V lost 0 bases and J lost 8; bases outside the gene matches: 8. CDR3 length: 14 amino acids. Per the germline V gene, CDR1 is GTSNPN and CDR2 is SVGIG (reference sequence). CDR3 in amino acids: CAWSVNRGYRGYTF. The DNA for the CDR3 is TGTGCCTGGAGTGTGAACAGGGGGTATAGAGGCTACACCTTC.

The V and J genes are TRBV27 and TRBJ2-7; D ambiguous. The CDR3 is 13 residues long. Germline loops: CDR1 MNHEY, CDR2 SMNVEV (reference sequence). The V end was cut by 4 bases, the J end by 2 bases, with 9 bases between. CDR3 coding DNA: TGTGCCAGCAGTTATGGCAGCGCCTACGAGCAGTACTTC. It codes for CASSYGSAYEQYF.

The V and J genes are TRBV6-1 and TRBJ1-2; 8 positions agree with TRBD1. V lost 5 bases to trimming and J lost 5 bases; unmatched junction nucleotides: 4. The germline CDR1 and CDR2 sequences are MNHNS and SASEGT. This CDR3 has 13 amino acids. Here the CDR3 DNA reads TGTGCCAGCAGTCCGGACAGGGAATATGGCTACACCTTC. This translates into CASSPDREYGYTF.

The gene calls are TRBV27 and TRBJ2-2; D might be TRBD1 (6 bases). The CDR3 contains 14 residues. CDR1 MNHEY and CDR2 SMNVEV come from the germline V gene (reference sequence). Trimming left V 4 bases short and J 3 bases short, with 9 bases between. The CDR3 protein is CASSWGTYTGELFF. The CDR3 coding sequence is TGTGCCAGCAGTTGGGGGACATACACCGGGGAGCTGTTTTTT.

The V call is TRBV27, the J call TRBJ1-2, with 7 bases matching TRBD1. The CDR3 is 14 residues long. From germline, CDR1 is MNHEY and CDR2 SMNVEV (reference sequence). The V and J ends lost 5 bases and 4 bases, in that order; junction bases with no gene match: 7. The CDR3 loop is CASSDQGVGYGYTF. The CDR3 nucleotides read TGTGCCAGCAGTGATCAGGGGGTCGGCTATGGCTACACCTTC.

This clone has a handful of counts. V usage is TRBV18 and J usage is TRBJ2-1; 8 bases agree with TRBD1. V was clipped by 3 bases and J by 10 bases; unmatched bases: 26. Germline CDR1 and CDR2: KGHSH and LQKENI. This CDR3 has 20 amino acids. The CDR3 region is CASSPPKLDRGSPRPIEQFF. CDR3 in DNA: TGTGCCAGCTCACCCCCTAAGCTTGACAGGGGCAGCCCAAGACCAATCGAGCAGTTCTTC.

The rearrangement joins TRBV6-1 to TRBJ1-2; weak D call: TRBD1 (5 bases). The germline V gene encodes CDR1 MNHNS and CDR2 SASEGT. The CDR3 loop spans 12 amino acids. The V end lost 6 bases, the J end lost 1 base, and 6 bases lay between the germline ends. CDR3 region: CASRTVNYGYTF. CDR3 sequence (DNA): TGTGCCAGCAGGACAGTTAACTATGGCTACACCTTC.

Here the CDR3 reads CASSLGKHRPWGNEQFF. The CDR3 DNA follows: TGTGCCAGCAGTTTGGGAAAACACAGGCCGTGGGGCAATGAGCAGTTCTTC. J is TRBJ2-1 and V is TRBV28; maybe TRBD1 (5 bases). Germline V gene sequence: CDR1 MDHEN, CDR2 SYDVKM. Trimming took 3 bases from V and 6 from J, leaving 21 bases between them. This CDR3 spans 17 amino acids.

The chain recombines TRBV5-1 with TRBJ1-2, with 8 bases fitting TRBD1. Germline CDR1 SGHRS, CDR2 YFSETQ. CDR3 length: 13 amino acids. The V and J ends lost 5 bases and 6 bases, in that order; junction bases with no gene match: 6. CDR3 nucleotide sequence: TGCGCCAGCAGTCTTACAGGGGGAGATGGCTACACCTTC. Translating gives CASSLTGGDGYTF.

This chain uses TRBV28 with TRBJ1-5, with no clear D. Trimming removed 3 bases at V and 4 bases at J, with 10 bases between. Germline assignment: CDR1 MDHEN and CDR2 SYDVKM. The CDR3 runs to 14 residues. The CDR3, as DNA: TGTGCCAGCAGTTTGCTCAGGATTAATCAGCCCCAGCATTTT. This sequence encodes CASSLLRINQPQHF. The full variable domain, its missing parts supplied by reference TRBV28 and TRBJ1-5, is DVKVTQSSRYLVKRTGEKVFLECVQDMDHENMFWYRQDPGLGLRLIYFSYDVKMKEKGDIPEGYSVSREKKERFSLILESASTNQTSMYLCASSLLRINQPQHFGDGTRLSIL.